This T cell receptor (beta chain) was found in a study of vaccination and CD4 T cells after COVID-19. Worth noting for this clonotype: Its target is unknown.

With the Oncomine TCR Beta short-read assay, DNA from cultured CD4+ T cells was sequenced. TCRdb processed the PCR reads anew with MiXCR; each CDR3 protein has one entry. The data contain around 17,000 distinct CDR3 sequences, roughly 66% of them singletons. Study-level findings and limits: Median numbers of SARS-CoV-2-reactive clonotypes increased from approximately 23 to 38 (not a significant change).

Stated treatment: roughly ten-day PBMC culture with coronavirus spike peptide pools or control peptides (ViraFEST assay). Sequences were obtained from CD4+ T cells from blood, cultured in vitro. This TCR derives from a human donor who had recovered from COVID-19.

This chain's CDR3 is CACQRETQYF. The CDR3, as DNA: TGTGCCTGCCAGAGAGAGACCCAGTACTTC. This sequence joins TRBV30 and TRBJ2-5; no definite D call. Germline V gene lookup returns CDR1 GTSNPN and CDR2 SVGIG (reference sequence). The V and J ends lost 6 bases and 4 bases respectively, with 6 bases between them. The CDR3 consists of 10 residues.